These 31 T cell receptor beta chains share one sample of origin, sequenced in a study of blood T cell repertoires in COVID-19. Libraries were prepared by immunoSEQ multiplex PCR; TCRdb keeps only in-frame clonotypes and omits some of them. The sample includes fewer than 400,000 clones, 85% to 90% seen only once; the top ten take around 3%. The sequenced sample consisted of peripheral blood. The source of these receptors is a human donor in a cohort sampled during active COVID-19.

The gene calls are TRBV5-6 and TRBJ1-3; TRBD1 is a possible D gene (5 bases). V shed 1 base and J shed 1 base, with 15 bases lying between them. This CDR3 has 17 amino acids. In germline, CDR1 is SGHDT, CDR2 YYEEEE. The CDR3 DNA reads TGTGCCAGCAGCTTGTGGGGGGGAGGATTTTCTGGAAACACCATATATTTT. Translation: CASSLWGGGFSGNTIYF.

In its sample, this clone was seen many times. The V and J genes are TRBV15 and TRBJ1-5, with TRBD1 matching 7 bases. CDR3 size: 15 residues. CDR1 and CDR2 (germline): LNHNV, YYDKDF (reference sequence). J was trimmed by 4 bases and V by 5 bases; bases with no gene match: 8. The CDR3 sequence is CATSSSGTANQPQHF. Written as DNA, the CDR3 is TGTGCCACCAGCTCCAGTGGGACAGCTAATCAGCCCCAGCATTTT.

The chain recombines TRBV29-1 with TRBJ2-1; D perhaps matches TRBD2 (6 bases). V shed 3 bases and J shed 9 bases, with 24 bases lying between them. CDR1 is SQVTM, CDR2 ANQGSEA, per germline. The CDR3 extends over 16 amino acids. CDR3 coding DNA: TGCAGCGTTGATACGGCGCGGGAAACTAGCCTCTCTGAGCAGTTCTTC. This translates into CSVDTARETSLSEQFF.

The genes are TRBV15 and TRBJ2-7; weak D call: TRBD2 (5 bases). The ends were cut back, 8 bases at V and 4 bases at J, with 15 bases in the middle. Per the germline V gene, CDR1 is LNHNV and CDR2 is YYDKDF (reference sequence). The CDR3 sequence is 13 residues long. The CDR3 bases are TGTGCCACCTCTAGTCAGAGGAGGTACGAGCAGTACTTC. It is translated as CATSSQRRYEQYF. The full variable domain, completed using reference TRBV15 and TRBJ2-7, is DAMVIQNPRYQVTQFGKPVTLSCSQTLNHNVMYWYQQKSSQAPKLLFHYYDKDFNNEADTPDNFQSRRPNTSFCFLDIRSPGLGDTAMYLCATSSQRRYEQYFGPGTRLTVT.

The V gene is TRBV19, the J gene TRBJ2-3; TRBD2 aligns across 8 bases. The CDR3 is made up of 18 amino acids. J gave up 1 base and V 6 bases, and 15 bases lay outside the gene matches. Germline loops: CDR1 LNHDA, CDR2 SQIVND (reference sequence). Written as DNA, the CDR3 is TGTGCCAGTAGGGCTAGCGGGTACTCCTATATTGGCACAGATACGCAGTATTTT. Protein product: CASRASGYSYIGTDTQYF.

The V and J genes are TRBV4-1 and TRBJ2-3, with D maybe TRBD2 (6 bases). V dropped 4 bases and J dropped 2 bases, with 19 bases sitting between them. CDR3 length: 17 amino acids. The V gene's germline CDR1 is MGHRA and CDR2 YSYEKL. CDR3 protein: CASSLGPLRGNTDTQYF. DNA of the CDR3: TGCGCCAGCAGCCTCGGGCCCCTCCGGGGGAACACAGATACGCAGTATTTT.

J is TRBJ1-6 and V is TRBV11-1; perhaps TRBD1 as D (5 bases). The CDR3 contains 15 residues. V lost 1 base and J 10 bases, leaving 14 bases between the germline ends. Per the germline V gene, CDR1 is SGHAT and CDR2 is FQDESV (reference sequence). DNA of the CDR3: TGTGCCAGCAGCTTAGGACCGGGGGAATCCTCACCCCTCCACTTT. It codes for CASSLGPGESSPLHF.

The genes are TRBV15 and TRBJ1-4; maybe TRBD1 (5 bases). The germline V gene encodes CDR1 LNHNV and CDR2 YYDKDF (reference sequence). V shed 5 bases and J shed 7 bases, with 17 bases lying between them. The CDR3 is 15 amino acids. CDR3 in amino acids: CATSGSLTGGEKLFF. Written as DNA, the CDR3 is TGTGCCACCAGCGGATCTCTTACGGGGGGTGAAAAACTGTTTTTT.

The chain joins TRBV3-1 (or the pseudogene TRBV3-2) to TRBJ1-6; maybe TRBD1 (5 bases). Germline V gene data show CDR1 as LGHDT and CDR2 as YNNKEL (reference sequence). Between the trimmed V and J ends, which lost 1 base and 10 bases, there was a span of 14 bases. The CDR3 contains 15 residues. The DNA for the CDR3 is TGTGCCAGCAGCCAAGTCGGTGGCGGACAATCACCCCTCCACTTT. Protein product: CASSQVGGGQSPLHF.

This clone showed up just once. The V gene is TRBV5-1, the J gene TRBJ1-2; TRBD1 matches at 7 bases. After removal of 4 bases from V and 6 bases from J, the junction contained 9 bases not matched to a gene. CDR1 is SGHRS and CDR2 is YFSETQ in the germline V gene. CDR3 size: 14 residues. The CDR3 loop reads CASSPIQGRDGYTF. Written as DNA, the CDR3 is TGCGCCAGCAGCCCCATACAGGGGCGAGATGGCTACACCTTC.

This chain connects TRBV12-5 to TRBJ1-4; the match to TRBD1 covers 9 bases. Germline V gene data show CDR1 as LGHNT and CDR2 as FRNRAP. The CDR3 has 19 amino acids. Losses at the gene ends were 6 bases for V and 11 bases for J; bases not matched to a gene: 25. The CDR3 here is CASGQWTGALRPSSGKLFF. CDR3 DNA: TGTGCTAGTGGCCAATGGACAGGGGCGTTGCGACCGTCATCCGGGAAACTGTTTTTT. The full variable domain, its missing parts supplied by reference TRBV12-5 and TRBJ1-4, is DARVTQTPRHKVTEMGQEVTMRCQPILGHNTVFWYRQTMMQGLELLAYFRNRAPLDDSGMPKDRFSAEMPDATLATLKIQPSEPRDSAVYFCASGQWTGALRPSSGKLFFGSGTQLSVL.

This clone has just one count. The chain recombines TRBV9 with TRBJ2-3, with D uncertain. The ends were cut back, 4 bases at V and 0 bases at J, with 24 bases in the middle. Germline V gives CDR1 SGDLS, CDR2 YYNGEE. The CDR3 consists of 19 residues. CDR3 amino acids: CASSPYSSPAAASTDTQYF. In nucleotides, the CDR3 is TGTGCCAGCAGCCCATACTCAAGCCCCGCGGCCGCTAGCACAGATACGCAGTATTTT.

This clone was seen more than once but under ten times. The rearrangement joins TRBV6-1 to TRBJ2-3; TRBD1 agrees at 9 bases. The V segment lost 1 base and the J segment 4 bases; nucleotides outside the gene matches: 0. The CDR3 loop spans 14 amino acids. CDR1 MNHNS and CDR2 SASEGT come from the germline V gene. This CDR3 is CASSEGQGADTQYF. The CDR3 bases are TGTGCCAGCAGTGAAGGACAGGGGGCAGATACGCAGTATTTT.

V gene TRBV19 combines with J gene TRBJ1-5; D may be TRBD1 (6 bases). The length of the CDR3 is 17 residues. Germline V gene sequence: CDR1 LNHDA, CDR2 SQIVND (reference sequence). V was shortened by 7 bases and J by 10 bases, with 29 bases between the two germline ends. This CDR3 reads CASTPRGGATTGDPQHF. CDR3 nucleotides: TGTGCCAGTACCCCTAGGGGGGGGGCCACCACTGGTGATCCCCAGCATTTT.

The CDR3 here is CASSFRDTWSYEQYF. In nucleotides, the CDR3 is TGTGCCAGCAGCTTCCGGGACACCTGGTCCTACGAGCAGTACTTC. The J gene is TRBJ2-7, the V gene TRBV5-5; perhaps TRBD1 as D (6 bases). V gave up 2 bases and J gave up 1 base, with 13 bases separating them. Germline V gene data show CDR1 as SGHKS and CDR2 as YYEKEE (reference sequence). The CDR3 is 15 residues long.

The genes are TRBV7-8 and TRBJ2-7; 8 bases are a match to TRBD2. This CDR3 contains 14 residues. Looked up from germline, CDR1 is SGHVS and CDR2 is FQNEAQ. J was trimmed by 4 bases and V by 5 bases; bases with no gene match: 7. The CDR3 reads CASSPTPGGYEQYF. As DNA, the CDR3 is TGTGCCAGCAGCCCGACTCCGGGAGGGTACGAGCAGTACTTC.

The chain recombines TRBV19 with TRBJ2-7; 10 bases map to TRBD1. V trimming: 6 bases; J trimming: 3 bases; junction bases outside the gene matches: 11. The germline V gene encodes CDR1 LNHDA and CDR2 SQIVND (reference sequence). The CDR3 loop spans 16 amino acids. In DNA form, the CDR3 reads TGTGCCAGTAGGGGATCGTTCCGGACAGGGGGCTACGAGCAGTACTTC. Residues: CASRGSFRTGGYEQYF.

The sample holds one count of this clone. V gene TRBV15 combines with J gene TRBJ1-2; D is unclear. The CDR3 contains 12 residues. Germline V gene lookup returns CDR1 LNHNV and CDR2 YYDKDF (reference sequence). Between the trimmed V and J ends, which lost 1 base and 8 bases, there was a span of 8 bases. CDR3 sequence reads: CATSRVGEGYTF. CDR3 DNA sequence: TGTGCCACCAGCAGAGTGGGCGAGGGCTACACCTTC.

This clone appeared a few times. CDR3 nucleotide sequence: TGTGCCAGCAGCCTTGGGACTATCGAGCAGTACTTC. Protein: CASSLGTIEQYF. V usage is TRBV7-9 and J usage is TRBJ2-7, with TRBD2 identical over 7 bases. The CDR3 has 12 amino acids. Unmatched junction bases numbered 4, after V lost 5 bases and J lost 6 bases. Germline CDR1 and CDR2: SEHNR and FQNEAQ (reference sequence).

In DNA form, the CDR3 reads TGTGCCAGCAGCTTAAGCGGCTCCTATAATTCACCCCTCCACTTT. It codes for CASSLSGSYNSPLHF. The rearrangement links TRBV7-3 to TRBJ1-6; D ambiguous. The germline gives CDR1 SGHTA, CDR2 FQGTGA. Trimming left V 1 base short and J 0 bases short, with 4 bases between. This CDR3 has 15 residues.

J is TRBJ2-2 and V is TRBV7-9, with 12 bases matching TRBD2. Germline V gene sequence: CDR1 SEHNR, CDR2 FQNEAQ (reference sequence). J was trimmed by 0 bases and V by 1 base; bases with no gene match: 3. This CDR3 has 18 residues. DNA for the CDR3: TGTGCCAGCAGCTTAGGACTAGCGGGGGCCGCGAACACCGGGGAGCTGTTTTTT. Amino acids: CASSLGLAGAANTGELFF.

The rearrangement uses TRBV4-1 and TRBJ1-1; tentative D call: TRBD1 (5 bases). Germline CDR1 reads MGHRA; CDR2 reads YSYEKL. This CDR3 comprises 14 residues. Trimming removed 2 bases from V and 2 bases from J, with 9 bases in between. The CDR3 DNA sequence: TGCGCCAGCAGCCAAAGTCAGGGAAACACTGAAGCTTTCTTT. This sequence encodes CASSQSQGNTEAFF.

This chain uses TRBV6-1 with TRBJ1-3, with a possible D match to TRBD1 (6 bases). Germline lookup yields CDR1 MNHNS and CDR2 SASEGT. Between the trimmed V and J ends, which lost 2 bases and 10 bases, there was a span of 18 bases. The CDR3 is made up of 15 amino acids. Written as DNA, the CDR3 is TGTGCCAGCAGTGAACTTACAGGGAGTCCGTTGACCATATATTTT. This gives the protein CASSELTGSPLTIYF.

This chain links TRBV24-1 with TRBJ2-5; tentative D call: TRBD2 (5 bases). The CDR3 is 13 residues long. Germline V gene sequence: CDR1 KGHDR, CDR2 SFDVKD. The V end lost 3 bases, the J end lost 4 bases, and 8 bases lay between the germline ends. The CDR3 bases are TGTGCCACCAGTGATGTCCGGGGAGAGACCCAGTACTTC. Protein sequence: CATSDVRGETQYF.

This CDR3 is CASSLVNRGHLNYGYTF. CDR3 nucleotide sequence: TGTGCCAGCAGCTTAGTTAACAGGGGACACCTTAACTATGGCTACACCTTC. The chain has TRBV11-2 and TRBJ1-2, with TRBD1 matching 7 bases. V trimming: 1 base; J trimming: 1 base; junction bases outside the gene matches: 9. The V gene's germline CDR1 is SGHAT and CDR2 FQNNGV. The CDR3 runs 17 residues. The whole variable domain, filled in from reference TRBV11-2 and TRBJ1-2, reads EAGVAQSPRYKIIEKRQSVAFWCNPISGHATLYWYQQILGQGPKLLIQFQNNGVVDDSQLPKDRFSAERLKGVDSTLKIQPAKLEDSAVYLCASSLVNRGHLNYGYTFGSGTRLTVV.

The CDR3 is CASTPGGGAYEQYF. In DNA, the CDR3 is TGCGCCAGCACTCCGGGCGGGGGAGCCTACGAGCAGTACTTC. The chain employs TRBV5-1 and TRBJ2-7, with 7 bases identical to TRBD2. The CDR3 runs 14 residues. Trimming cost V 6 bases and J 2 bases; bases outside gene matches: 8. Germline CDR1 is SGHRS and CDR2 is YFSETQ.

This clone has just a few counts. The chain has TRBV7-9 and TRBJ2-5; 10 bases match TRBD1. Germline V gene sequence: CDR1 SEHNR, CDR2 FQNEAQ (reference sequence). Trimming took 0 bases from V and 5 from J; bases not matched to a gene: 9. This CDR3 contains 17 residues. This CDR3 is CASSLALGQGDGETQYF. In DNA form, the CDR3 reads TGTGCCAGCAGCTTAGCTTTAGGACAGGGGGACGGTGAGACCCAGTACTTC.

The V and J genes are TRBV5-5 and TRBJ2-7; possibly TRBD1 for D (7 bases). V shed 4 bases and J shed 0 bases, with 14 bases lying between them. CDR3 size: 15 residues. Germline values: CDR1 SGHKS, CDR2 YYEKEE (reference sequence). The CDR3: CASSGTAGNSYEQYF. The CDR3 nucleotides are TGTGCCAGCAGCGGGACAGCGGGTAACTCCTACGAGCAGTACTTC.

V is TRBV3-1 (or the pseudogene TRBV3-2) and J is TRBJ2-2, with TRBD1 matching 7 bases. V lost 4 bases and J lost 2; bases outside the gene matches: 7. In germline, CDR1 is LGHDT, CDR2 YNNKEL (reference sequence). CDR3 length: 16 residues. Here the CDR3 reads CASSPDDRVNTGELFF. The CDR3, as DNA: TGTGCCAGCAGCCCCGATGACAGGGTAAACACCGGGGAGCTGTTTTTT.

This chain links TRBV14 with TRBJ1-4; D gene unclear. V lost 1 base to trimming and J lost 8 bases, with 14 bases between them. The CDR3 totals 15 residues. CDR1 is SGHDN and CDR2 is FVKESK in the germline V gene. The CDR3 sequence is CASSQATPPGEKLFF. As DNA, the CDR3 is TGTGCCAGCAGCCAAGCAACTCCACCGGGGGAAAAACTGTTTTTT.

The V and J genes are TRBV4-1 and TRBJ1-4; TRBD1 matches at 7 bases. This CDR3 has 14 residues. With 4 bases clipped from V and 7 bases from J, the junction kept 6 bases outside the gene matches. Germline CDR1 and CDR2: MGHRA and YSYEKL. CDR3 loop: CASSLTGVGEKLFF. CDR3 DNA sequence: TGCGCCAGCAGCCTTACAGGGGTGGGTGAAAAACTGTTTTTT.